One TCR beta chain is described in this entry. Antigen specificity is unknown. This may come from a read error, since a much larger clone is one base off. The sample is drawn from a study of blood T cells in healthy people across ages. General study findings and limits: With donor CMV status unknown, expanded clonotype changes were possibly confounded.

The CDR3 extends over 13 amino acids. Trimming left V 1 base short and J 5 bases short, with 6 bases between. Per germline, CDR1 SEHNR and CDR2 FQNEAQ (reference sequence). Every sample yielded at least 7 million isolated PBMCs. A J-beta primer mix and a sample-barcoded 5' primer were used in a second PCR of about 6 to 12 cycles. Tags on each cDNA molecule came from a template-switch adaptor with 12 random nucleotides. Sequencing recovered at least 3 million CDR3-containing paired-end reads from each sample. TCRdb re-called the 5' RACE reads with MiXCR, one entry per CDR3 protein. The sample lists 650,000 to 700,000 distinct CDR3 sequences, approximately 31% occurring once.

The V call is TRBV7-9, the J call TRBJ1-5; no clear D gene. The sequencing sample was made of blood. This sequence originates from a woman of 80 years or more in good health. CDR3 nucleotide sequence: TGTGCCAGCAGCTTAGACAGCTATCAGCCCCAGCATTTT. Its protein product is CASSLDSYQPQHF.